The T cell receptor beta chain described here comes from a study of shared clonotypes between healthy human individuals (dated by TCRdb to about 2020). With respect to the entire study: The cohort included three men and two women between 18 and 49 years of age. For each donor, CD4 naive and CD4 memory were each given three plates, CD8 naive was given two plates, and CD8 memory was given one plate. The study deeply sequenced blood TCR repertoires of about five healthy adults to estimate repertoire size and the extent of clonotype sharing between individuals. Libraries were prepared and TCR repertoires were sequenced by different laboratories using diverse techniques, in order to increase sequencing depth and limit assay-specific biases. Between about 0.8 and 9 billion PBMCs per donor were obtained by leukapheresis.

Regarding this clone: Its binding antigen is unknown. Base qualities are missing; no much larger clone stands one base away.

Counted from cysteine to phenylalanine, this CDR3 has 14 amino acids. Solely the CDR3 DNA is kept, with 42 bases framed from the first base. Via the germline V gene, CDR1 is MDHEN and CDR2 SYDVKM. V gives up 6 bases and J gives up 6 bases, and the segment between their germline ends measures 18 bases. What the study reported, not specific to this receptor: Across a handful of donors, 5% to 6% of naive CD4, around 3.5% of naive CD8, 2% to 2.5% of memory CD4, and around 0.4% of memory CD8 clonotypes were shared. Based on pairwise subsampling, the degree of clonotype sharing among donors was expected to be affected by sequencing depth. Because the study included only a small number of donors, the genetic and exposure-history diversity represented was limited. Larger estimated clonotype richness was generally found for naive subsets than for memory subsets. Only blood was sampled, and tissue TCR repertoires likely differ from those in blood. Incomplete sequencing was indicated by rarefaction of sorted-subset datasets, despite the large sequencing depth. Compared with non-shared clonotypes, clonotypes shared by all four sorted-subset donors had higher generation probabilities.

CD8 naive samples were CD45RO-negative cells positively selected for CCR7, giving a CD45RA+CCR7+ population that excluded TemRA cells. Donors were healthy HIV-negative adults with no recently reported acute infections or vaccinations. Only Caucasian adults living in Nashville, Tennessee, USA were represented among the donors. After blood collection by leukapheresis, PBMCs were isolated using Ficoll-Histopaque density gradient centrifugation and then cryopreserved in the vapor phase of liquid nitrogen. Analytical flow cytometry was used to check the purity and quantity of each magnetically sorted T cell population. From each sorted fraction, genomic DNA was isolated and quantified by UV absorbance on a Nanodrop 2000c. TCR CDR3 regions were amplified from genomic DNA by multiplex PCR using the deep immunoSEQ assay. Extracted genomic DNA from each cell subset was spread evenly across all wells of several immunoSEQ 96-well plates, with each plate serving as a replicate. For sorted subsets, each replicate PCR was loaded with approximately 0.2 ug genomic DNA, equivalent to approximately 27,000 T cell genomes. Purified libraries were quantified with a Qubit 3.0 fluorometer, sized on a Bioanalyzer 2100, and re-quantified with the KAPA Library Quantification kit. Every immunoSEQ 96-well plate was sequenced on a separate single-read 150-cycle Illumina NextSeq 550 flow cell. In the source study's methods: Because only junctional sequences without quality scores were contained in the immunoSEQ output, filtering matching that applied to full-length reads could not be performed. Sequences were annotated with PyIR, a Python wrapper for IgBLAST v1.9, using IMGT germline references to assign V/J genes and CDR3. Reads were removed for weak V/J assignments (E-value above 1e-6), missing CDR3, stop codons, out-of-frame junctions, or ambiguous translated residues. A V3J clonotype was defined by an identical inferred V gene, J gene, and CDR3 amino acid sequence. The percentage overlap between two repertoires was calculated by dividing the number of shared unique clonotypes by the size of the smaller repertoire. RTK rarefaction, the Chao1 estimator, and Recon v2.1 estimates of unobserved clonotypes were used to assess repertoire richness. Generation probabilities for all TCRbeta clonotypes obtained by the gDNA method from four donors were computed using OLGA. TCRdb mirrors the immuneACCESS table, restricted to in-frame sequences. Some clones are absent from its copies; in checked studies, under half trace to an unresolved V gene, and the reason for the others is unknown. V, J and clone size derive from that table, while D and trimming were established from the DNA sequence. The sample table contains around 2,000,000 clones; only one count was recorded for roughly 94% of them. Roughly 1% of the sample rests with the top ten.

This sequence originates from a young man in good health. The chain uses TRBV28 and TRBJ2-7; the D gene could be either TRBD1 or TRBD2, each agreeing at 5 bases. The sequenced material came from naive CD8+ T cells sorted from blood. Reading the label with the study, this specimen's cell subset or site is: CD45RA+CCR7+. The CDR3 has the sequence CASSTAPGGGEQYF. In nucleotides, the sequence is TGTGCCAGCAGCACCGCCCCTGGGGGTGGCGAGCAGTACTTC.